This T cell receptor (beta chain) was obtained from a study of blood T cell repertoires in COVID-19 (dated by TCRdb to about 2020). Regarding the research as a whole: Collaborator samples came from the United States, Italy and Spain and covered acute and convalescent phases of COVID-19. Subjects who had been exposed to COVID-19, were actively infected with it, or had recovered from it provided the deeply sampled blood TCRbeta repertoires that made up the dataset. The samples were drawn from two sources: the first 160 participants of the ongoing ImmuneRACE study, and 1,000 to 1,500 subjects contributed by 6 global collaborators. A de-identified subject ID, COVID-19 status, age in years and sex were almost always included in the sample metadata. A freely available public database, intended as a resource for researchers studying the immune response to SARS-CoV-2, is where the repertoires were released. The material from the prospective study consisted of cDNA or gDNA derived from T cells, B-cell-depleted T cells, or PBMCs. HLA class I and class II types, where available, came from metadata supplied by the sample provider rather than from assay-based typing.

V drops 3 bases and J drops 5 bases, leaving 10 bases in between. CDR1 and CDR2 are drawn from the germline V gene (reference sequence): SEHNR, FQNEAQ. The CDR3 runs 13 residues from the cysteine to the phenylalanine. Just CDR3 DNA is preserved here, 39 bases in frame from base 1. Whole blood was collected in K2EDTA tubes by collaborating institutions according to the institutions' own protocols. For TCRbeta analysis, collaborators shipped samples in one of three forms: frozen whole blood, isolated PBMCs, or DNA extracted from either of those sample types. A remark on this clone: Its specific antigen is unknown. Per-base qualities were not stored, and no clone one base away is much larger.

TCRbeta CDR3 regions were amplified from genomic DNA by means of the immunoSEQ Assay, a bias-controlled multiplex PCR. As for the authors' bioinformatics: The number of nucleated cells in each sample was estimated from the amplification of reference gene primers within the assay. To quantify the absolute abundance of each unique TCRbeta CDR3 rearrangement, sequence reads were collapsed and filtered. For each sample, productive Simpson clonality was calculated as the square root of Simpson's diversity index across productive rearrangements. Held by TCRdb, this immuneACCESS table contains in-frame sequences only and omits some clones. Under half of the omission traces to an unresolved V gene where checked; the cause of the rest is unknown. V and J calls and clone size are those listed in that table; D and trimming were worked out from the DNA. The sample table records more than 95,000 clones; 90% to 95% of these occur just once. Approximately 5.6% of the sample rests with the top ten.

General study outcomes and caveats: Clinical and demographic metadata were provided uncurated, with the amount varying by source and participant.

This TCR derives from a human donor in a cohort sampled during active COVID-19. In this chain, TRBV7-9 is recombined with TRBJ1-1; the D gene is unclear. Sequences were obtained from peripheral blood. The CDR3 region: CASSLGSATEAFF. Here is the DNA: TGTGCCAGCAGCTTGGGCAGTGCGACTGAAGCTTTCTTT.